Shown below are 18 T cell receptor beta chains from a single sample sequenced in a study of blood T cells in healthy people across ages. A J-beta primer mix and a sample-barcoded 5' primer were used in a second PCR of about 7 to 12 cycles. TCRdb analysed the 5' RACE reads with MiXCR anew, one entry per CDR3 protein. The repertoire holds roughly 930,000 distinct CDR3 sequences, with roughly 43% as singletons. The sequenced material came from blood. The origin of the receptors is a man aged 30 to 45 in good health.

This clonotype has only a few counts. The chain links TRBV4-2 to TRBJ1-2, with 10 bases that match TRBD1. The CDR3 is made up of 19 amino acids. Losses at the gene ends were 0 bases for V and 1 base for J; bases not matched to a gene: 11. Germline CDR1 and CDR2: LGHNA and YNFKEQ. CDR3 nucleotides: TGTGCCAGCAGCCAAGAATGGGATTCCGGGACAGGGGATAACTATGGCTACACCTTC. This sequence encodes CASSQEWDSGTGDNYGYTF.

The J gene is TRBJ1-4, the V gene TRBV11-2; no clear D. The CDR3 runs to 14 residues. The V end was cut by 7 bases, the J end by 6 bases, with 15 bases between. The germline V gene encodes CDR1 SGHAT and CDR2 FQNNGV. For the CDR3, the DNA is TGTGCCAGCACCGTAAGGGAAGGAGATGAAAAACTGTTTTTT. Amino acid sequence: CASTVREGDEKLFF. Full variable domain (remainder filled in from reference TRBV11-2 and TRBJ1-4): EAGVAQSPRYKIIEKRQSVAFWCNPISGHATLYWYQQILGQGPKLLIQFQNNGVVDDSQLPKDRFSAERLKGVDSTLKIQPAKLEDSAVYLCASTVREGDEKLFFGSGTQLSVL.

The chain links TRBV4-1 to TRBJ2-3, with D perhaps TRBD2 (6 bases). V was pared by 4 bases and J by 1 base, with 15 bases between. This CDR3 region has 16 residues. The germline gives CDR1 MGHRA, CDR2 YSYEKL. CDR3 in amino acids: CASSRDAGLGTDTQYF. Here the CDR3 DNA reads TGCGCCAGCAGCCGAGATGCGGGGTTGGGCACAGATACGCAGTATTTT.

V and J are TRBV20-1 and TRBJ2-7; 8 nucleotides line up with TRBD2. The ends lost 6 bases at V and 4 bases at J; junction bases unmatched: 8. Looked up from germline, CDR1 is DFQATT and CDR2 is SNEGSKA (reference sequence). The CDR3 runs to 13 residues. The CDR3 loop reads CSADGTSVYEQYF. CDR3 DNA sequence: TGCAGTGCCGACGGGACTAGTGTATACGAGCAGTACTTC.

This chain uses TRBV5-1 with TRBJ2-7, with D possibly TRBD1 on 6 matching bases. The CDR3 runs to 16 residues. V was cut by 2 bases and J by 0 bases, with 15 bases left in between. Germline values: CDR1 SGHRS, CDR2 YFSETQ. The CDR3 protein is CASSFTGPSSSYEQYF. In DNA, the CDR3 is TGCGCCAGCAGCTTCACAGGGCCCTCGAGCTCCTACGAGCAGTACTTC.

V is TRBV11-2 and J is TRBJ2-2; TRBD2 agrees at 9 bases. The CDR3 has 15 amino acids. CDR1 is SGHAT, CDR2 FQNNGV, per germline. The V segment lost 4 bases and the J segment 7 bases; nucleotides outside the gene matches: 7. The CDR3 region has the DNA TGTGCCAGCAGCTCCGGGACTAGCCGTATCGGGGAGCTGTTTTTT. Translation: CASSSGTSRIGELFF.

The chain employs TRBV2 and TRBJ2-4; 10 nucleotides line up with TRBD1. Per germline, CDR1 SNHLY and CDR2 FYNNEI. This CDR3 contains 18 residues. With V trimmed by 6 bases and J by 0 bases, 11 bases remained unmatched. The CDR3 is CASRDPRTGGLAKNIQYF. CDR3 sequence (DNA): TGTGCCAGCAGAGACCCCAGGACAGGGGGACTAGCCAAAAACATTCAGTACTTC.

This chain joins TRBV15 and TRBJ1-1; TRBD1 is a possible D gene (5 bases). The germline V gene encodes CDR1 LNHNV and CDR2 YYDKDF (reference sequence). Trimming shortened V by 1 base and J by 8 bases, and 8 bases separated the two germline ends. This CDR3 is built from 12 residues. The CDR3 sequence: CATSRGGVEAFF. The CDR3 DNA sequence: TGTGCCACCAGCAGAGGGGGGGTCGAAGCTTTCTTT. Looking up the rest from reference TRBV15 and TRBJ1-1 gives the full variable domain: DAMVIQNPRYQVTQFGKPVTLSCSQTLNHNVMYWYQQKSSQAPKLLFHYYDKDFNNEADTPDNFQSRRPNTSFCFLDIRSPGLGDTAMYLCATSRGGVEAFFGQGTRLTVV.

The chain joins TRBV5-1 to TRBJ1-6; 8 nucleotides line up with TRBD1. CDR3 length: 15 residues. Looked up from germline, CDR1 is SGHRS and CDR2 is YFSETQ. V lost 4 bases and J lost 7; bases outside the gene matches: 7. The CDR3 sequence: CASSVSGQENSPLHF. The DNA of the CDR3 is TGCGCCAGCAGCGTGTCGGGACAGGAAAATTCACCCCTCCACTTT.

J is TRBJ2-7 and V is TRBV5-8; 7 bases map to TRBD1. Trimming removed 0 bases from V and 12 bases from J; junction bases left unmatched: 18. CDR1 is SGHTS and CDR2 is YDEGEE in the germline V gene. CDR3 length: 16 amino acids. This CDR3 reads CASSLGTLGQSNPRYF. The CDR3 nucleotides are TGTGCCAGCAGCTTGGGAACTTTGGGACAGTCAAATCCCCGGTACTTC.

The chain recombines TRBV5-1 with TRBJ2-1; 10 bases agree with TRBD1. The V gene end was trimmed by 4 bases and the J gene end by 14 bases; junction bases not matched to a gene: 3. Germline values: CDR1 SGHRS, CDR2 YFSETQ. CDR3 length equals 11 residues. The CDR3 reads CASSPGTGEFF. CDR3 coding DNA: TGCGCCAGCAGCCCGGGGACAGGGGAGTTCTTC.

J is TRBJ2-5 and V is TRBV7-2, with D tentatively TRBD2 (7 bases). Germline values: CDR1 SGHTA, CDR2 FQGNSA. The CDR3 totals 16 residues. V was clipped by 5 bases and J by 0 bases, with 16 bases between them. CDR3 amino acids: CASSPQAGANQETQYF. CDR3 DNA: TGTGCCAGCAGCCCACAGGCGGGGGCTAACCAAGAGACCCAGTACTTC. The entire variable domain, with the rest obtained from reference TRBV7-2 and TRBJ2-5, is as follows: GAGVSQSPSNKVTEKGKDVELRCDPISGHTALYWYRQSLGQGLEFLIYFQGNSAPDKSGLPSDRFSAERTGGSVSTLTIQRTQQEDSAVYLCASSPQAGANQETQYFGPGTRLLVL.

The V and J genes are TRBV3-1 and TRBJ1-2; D is ambiguous. The V gene lost 4 bases and the J gene lost 4 bases, with 13 bases spanning the gap. Per germline, CDR1 LGHDT and CDR2 YNNKEL (reference sequence). This CDR3 is built from 14 residues. The CDR3, as DNA: TGTGCCAGCAGCCTCCGTCTGAGACTCTATGGCTACACCTTC. It is translated as CASSLRLRLYGYTF.

The chain joins TRBV4-3 to TRBJ2-3, with 12 bases that match TRBD2. This CDR3 has 17 residues. After removal of 1 base from V and 5 bases from J, the junction contained 7 bases not matched to a gene. From germline, CDR1 is LGHNA and CDR2 YSLEER. CDR3 DNA sequence: TGCGCCAGCAGCCAAGGAACTAGCGGGGGGTGGGTAGATACGCAGTATTTT. Protein: CASSQGTSGGWVDTQYF.

This clonotype was detected only a few times. V usage is TRBV5-1 and J usage is TRBJ2-4; a possible D gene is TRBD2 (5 bases). Trimming took off 4 bases at V and 10 bases at J, with 12 bases between the two ends. Germline CDR1 is SGHRS and CDR2 is YFSETQ. CDR3 size: 12 residues. DNA of the CDR3: TGCGCCAGCAGCCTTCCGGGGTCGATTCAGTACTTC. Translating it yields CASSLPGSIQYF.

This clonotype was seen more than once but under ten times. The genes are TRBV27 and TRBJ2-3, with 7 positions matching TRBD2. The CDR3 is 14 residues long. Germline CDR1 MNHEY, CDR2 SMNVEV (reference sequence). With 7 bases clipped from V and 2 bases from J, the junction kept 6 bases outside the gene matches. The CDR3 region is CASTRGDPTDTQYF. The CDR3 nucleotides are TGTGCCAGCACCCGGGGGGACCCCACAGATACGCAGTATTTT.

There are a few counts of this clonotype. The chain carries TRBV4-1 and TRBJ2-7; maybe TRBD2 (6 bases). Trimming left V 3 bases short and J 7 bases short, with 19 bases between. The germline gives CDR1 MGHRA, CDR2 YSYEKL. The length of the CDR3 is 15 residues. In nucleotides, the CDR3 is TGCGCCAGCAGCCAGGTCCCGACAGCGGCGGGGGAGCAGTACTTC. The encoded protein is CASSQVPTAAGEQYF.

The rearrangement links TRBV7-8 to TRBJ2-7; 11 positions agree with TRBD2. Germline V lookup: CDR1 SGHVS, CDR2 FQNEAQ. V was pared by 5 bases and J by 2 bases, with 5 bases of the junction left unmatched. The CDR3 has 15 amino acids. CDR3 residues: CASSRGTSGTYEQYF. CDR3 DNA sequence: TGTGCCAGCAGCCGCGGGACTAGCGGTACCTACGAGCAGTACTTC.